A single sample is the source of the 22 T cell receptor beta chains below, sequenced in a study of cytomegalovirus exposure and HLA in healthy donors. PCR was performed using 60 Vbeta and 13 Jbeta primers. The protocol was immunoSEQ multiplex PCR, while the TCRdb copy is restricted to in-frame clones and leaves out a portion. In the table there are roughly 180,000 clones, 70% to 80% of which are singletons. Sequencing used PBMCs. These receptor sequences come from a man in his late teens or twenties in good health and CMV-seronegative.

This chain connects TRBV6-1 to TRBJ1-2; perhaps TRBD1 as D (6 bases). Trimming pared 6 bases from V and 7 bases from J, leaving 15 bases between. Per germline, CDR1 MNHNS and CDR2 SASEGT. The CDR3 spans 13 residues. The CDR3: CASSPQGTAGYTF. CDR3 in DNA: TGTGCCAGCAGCCCACAGGGAACGGCTGGCTACACCTTC.

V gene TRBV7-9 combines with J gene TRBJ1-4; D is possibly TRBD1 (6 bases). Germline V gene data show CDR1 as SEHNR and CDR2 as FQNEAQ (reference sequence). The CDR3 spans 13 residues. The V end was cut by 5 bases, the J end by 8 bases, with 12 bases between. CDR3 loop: CASSNRDGEKLFF. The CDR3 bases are TGTGCCAGCAGCAACAGGGATGGGGAAAAACTGTTTTTT.

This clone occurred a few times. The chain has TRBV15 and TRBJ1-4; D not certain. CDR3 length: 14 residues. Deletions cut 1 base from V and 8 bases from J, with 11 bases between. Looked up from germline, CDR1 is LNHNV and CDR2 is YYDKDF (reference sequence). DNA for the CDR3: TGTGCCACCAGCAGAGGCGGAGGGTGGGAAAAACTGTTTTTT. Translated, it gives CATSRGGGWEKLFF.

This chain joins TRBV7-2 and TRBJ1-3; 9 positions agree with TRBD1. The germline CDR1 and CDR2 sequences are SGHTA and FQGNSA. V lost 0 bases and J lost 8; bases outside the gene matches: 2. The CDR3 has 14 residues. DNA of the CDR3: TGTGCCAGCAGCTTAGCGGGACAGGGTTACACCATATATTTT. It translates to CASSLAGQGYTIYF.

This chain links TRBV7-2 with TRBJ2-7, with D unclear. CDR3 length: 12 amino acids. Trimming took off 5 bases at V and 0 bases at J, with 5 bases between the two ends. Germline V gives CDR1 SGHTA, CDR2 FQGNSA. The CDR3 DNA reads TGTGCCAGCAGCCTGAGCTCCTACGAGCAGTACTTC. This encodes CASSLSSYEQYF. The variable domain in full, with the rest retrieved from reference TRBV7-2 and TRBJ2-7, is GAGVSQSPSNKVTEKGKDVELRCDPISGHTALYWYRQSLGQGLEFLIYFQGNSAPDKSGLPSDRFSAERTGGSVSTLTIQRTQQEDSAVYLCASSLSSYEQYFGPGTRLTVT.

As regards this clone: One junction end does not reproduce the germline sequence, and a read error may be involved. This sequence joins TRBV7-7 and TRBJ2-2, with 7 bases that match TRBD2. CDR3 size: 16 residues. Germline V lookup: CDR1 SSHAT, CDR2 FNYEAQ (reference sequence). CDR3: CASSPQRLAVTGELFF. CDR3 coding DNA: TGTGCTAGCAGCCCCCAACGGCTAGCGGTCACCGGGGAGCTGTTTTTT.

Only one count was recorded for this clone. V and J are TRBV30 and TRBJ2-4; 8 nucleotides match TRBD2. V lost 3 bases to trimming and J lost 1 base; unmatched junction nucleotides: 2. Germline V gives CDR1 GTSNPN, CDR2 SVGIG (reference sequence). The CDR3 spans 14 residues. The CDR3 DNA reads TGTGCCTGGAGGACTAGCGCCGCCAAAAACATTCAGTACTTC. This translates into CAWRTSAAKNIQYF.

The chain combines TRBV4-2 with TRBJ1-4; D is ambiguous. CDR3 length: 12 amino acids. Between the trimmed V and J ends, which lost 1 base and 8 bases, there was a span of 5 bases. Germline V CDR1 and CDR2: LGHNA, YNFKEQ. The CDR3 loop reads CASSQGGEKLFF. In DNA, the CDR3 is TGTGCCAGCAGCCAAGGAGGGGAAAAACTGTTTTTT.

The CDR3 region is CASSLGRGGQTYEQYF. The DNA of the CDR3 is TGTGCCAGCAGCTTGGGTCGTGGAGGACAGACCTACGAGCAGTACTTC. This chain uses TRBV11-2 with TRBJ2-7, with D perhaps TRBD1 (6 bases). Trimming shortened V by 3 bases and J by 2 bases, and 17 bases separated the two germline ends. The CDR3 runs to 16 residues. Germline V gene lookup returns CDR1 SGHAT and CDR2 FQNNGV.

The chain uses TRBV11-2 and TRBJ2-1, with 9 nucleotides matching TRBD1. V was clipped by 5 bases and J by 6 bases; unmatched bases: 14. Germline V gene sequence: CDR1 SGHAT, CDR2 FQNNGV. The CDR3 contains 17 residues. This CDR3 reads CASSLTLTGGSGNEQFF. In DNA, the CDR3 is TGTGCCAGCAGCCTAACTCTAACAGGGGGCAGTGGCAATGAGCAGTTCTTC.

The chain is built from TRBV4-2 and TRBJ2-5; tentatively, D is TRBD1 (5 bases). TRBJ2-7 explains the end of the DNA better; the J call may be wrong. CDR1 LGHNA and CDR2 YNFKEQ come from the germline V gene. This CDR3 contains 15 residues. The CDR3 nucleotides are TGTGCCAGCAGCCAAGATCAGGGCCTTACCTACGAGCAGTACTTC. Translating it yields CASSQDQGLTYEQYF.

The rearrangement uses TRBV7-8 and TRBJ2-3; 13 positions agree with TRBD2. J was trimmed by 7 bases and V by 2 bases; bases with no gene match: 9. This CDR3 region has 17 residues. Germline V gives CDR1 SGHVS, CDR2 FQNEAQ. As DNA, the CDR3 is TGTGCCAGCAGCTTAACGGGACTAGCGGGACTAGCAAATACGCAGTATTTT. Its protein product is CASSLTGLAGLANTQYF.

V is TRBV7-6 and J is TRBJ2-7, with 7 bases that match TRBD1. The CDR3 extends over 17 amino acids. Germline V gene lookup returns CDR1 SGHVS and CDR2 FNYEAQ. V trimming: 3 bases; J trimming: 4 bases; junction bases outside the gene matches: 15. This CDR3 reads CASSFSGMQGDSYEQYF. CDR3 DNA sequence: TGTGCCAGCAGCTTCTCCGGGATGCAGGGGGATTCATACGAGCAGTACTTC. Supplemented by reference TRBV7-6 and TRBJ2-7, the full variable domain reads GAGVSQSPRYKVTKRGQDVALRCDPISGHVSLYWYRQALGQGPEFLTYFNYEAQQDKSGLPNDRFSAERPEGSISTLTIQRTEQRDSAMYRCASSFSGMQGDSYEQYFGPGTRLTVT.

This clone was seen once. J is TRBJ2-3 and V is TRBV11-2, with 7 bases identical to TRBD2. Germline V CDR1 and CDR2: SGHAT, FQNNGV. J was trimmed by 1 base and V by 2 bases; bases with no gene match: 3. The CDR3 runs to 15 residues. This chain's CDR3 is CASSLSRGGTDTQYF. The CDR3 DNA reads TGTGCCAGCAGCTTAAGTCGGGGGGGCACAGATACGCAGTATTTT.

In DNA, the CDR3 is TGTGCCAGCAGTTGGGGACTAGCGGACGCCTACAATGAGCAGTTCTTC. Translated, it gives CASSWGLADAYNEQFF. The chain joins TRBV28 to TRBJ2-1; 11 bases are shared with TRBD2. CDR1 MDHEN and CDR2 SYDVKM come from the germline V gene. This CDR3 spans 16 amino acids. The V and J ends lost 4 bases and 2 bases, in that order; junction bases with no gene match: 4.

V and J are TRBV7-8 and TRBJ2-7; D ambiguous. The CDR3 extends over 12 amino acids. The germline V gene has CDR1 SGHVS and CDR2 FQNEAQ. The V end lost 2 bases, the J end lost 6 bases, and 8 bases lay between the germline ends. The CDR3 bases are TGTGCCAGCAGCTTACCTCCGGGCGAGCAGTACTTC. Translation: CASSLPPGEQYF.

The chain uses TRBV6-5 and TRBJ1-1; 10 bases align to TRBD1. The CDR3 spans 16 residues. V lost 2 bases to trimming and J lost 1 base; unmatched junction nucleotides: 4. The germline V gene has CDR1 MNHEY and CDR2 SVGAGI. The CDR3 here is CASSYRDRGRNTEAFF. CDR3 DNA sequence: TGTGCCAGCAGTTACCGGGACAGGGGAAGGAACACTGAAGCTTTCTTT.

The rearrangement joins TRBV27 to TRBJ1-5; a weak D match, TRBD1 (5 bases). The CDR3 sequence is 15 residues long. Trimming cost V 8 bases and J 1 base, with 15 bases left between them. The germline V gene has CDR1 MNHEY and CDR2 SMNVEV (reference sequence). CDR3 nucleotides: TGTGCCAGCTCCGGGGGGGGATGGAGCAATCAGCCCCAGCATTTT. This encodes CASSGGGWSNQPQHF.

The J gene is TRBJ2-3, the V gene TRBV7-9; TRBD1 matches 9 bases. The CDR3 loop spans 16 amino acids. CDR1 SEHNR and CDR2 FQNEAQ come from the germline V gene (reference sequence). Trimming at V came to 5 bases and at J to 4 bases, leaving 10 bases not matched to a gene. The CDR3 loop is CASSVAGTGSPDTQYF. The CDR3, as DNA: TGTGCCAGCAGCGTCGCCGGGACAGGGTCCCCAGATACGCAGTATTTT.

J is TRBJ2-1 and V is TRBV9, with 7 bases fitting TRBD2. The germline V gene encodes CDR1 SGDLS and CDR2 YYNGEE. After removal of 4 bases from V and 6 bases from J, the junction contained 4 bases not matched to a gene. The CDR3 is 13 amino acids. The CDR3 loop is CASSPSGVNEQFF. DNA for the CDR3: TGTGCCAGCAGCCCCAGCGGGGTCAATGAGCAGTTCTTC. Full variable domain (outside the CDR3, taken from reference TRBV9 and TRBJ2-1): DSGVTQTPKHLITATGQRVTLRCSPRSGDLSVYWYQQSLDQGLQFLIQYYNGEERAKGNILERFSAQQFPDLHSELNLSSLELGDSALYFCASSPSGVNEQFFGPGTRLTVL.

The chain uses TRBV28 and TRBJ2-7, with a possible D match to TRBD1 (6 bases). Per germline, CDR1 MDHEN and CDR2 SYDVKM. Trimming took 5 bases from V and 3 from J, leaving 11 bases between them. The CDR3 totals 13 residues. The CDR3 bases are TGTGCCAGCAGTGGGGGCGCGATCTACGAGCAGTACTTC. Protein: CASSGGAIYEQYF.

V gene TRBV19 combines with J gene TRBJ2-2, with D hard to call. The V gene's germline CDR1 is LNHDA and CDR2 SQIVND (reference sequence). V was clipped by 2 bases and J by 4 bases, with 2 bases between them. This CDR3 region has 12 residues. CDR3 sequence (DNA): TGTGCCAGTAGTATACTCACCGGGGAGCTGTTTTTT. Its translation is CASSILTGELFF.